This T cell receptor (beta chain) was sequenced for a study of OX40 agonist ivuxolimab in advanced cancers. Study information: All patients had ivuxolimab intravenously every 2 weeks at 0.01 to 10 mg/kg. Three patients had partial responses: one hepatocellular carcinoma, two cutaneous melanoma.

TCRdb's copy holds only in-frame clones and misses some; the assay was immunoSEQ multiplex PCR. The sample lists approximately 70,000 clones, around 88% seen once, with approximately 0.8% in the top ten. Germline V CDR1 and CDR2: SNHLY, FYNNEI. This CDR3 is 16 amino acids long. The ends were cut back, 5 bases at V and 0 bases at J, with 11 bases in the middle. The sequenced sample was CD4+ or CD8+ T cells sorted from blood, obtained in a trial of the OX40 agonist ivuxolimab. The sequence came from an adult with an advanced solid tumor such as melanoma, head and neck, liver or kidney cancer. The chain combines TRBV2 with TRBJ2-6; no clear D. The CDR3 sequence is CASSFTFISGANVLTF. The CDR3 DNA follows: TGTGCCAGCAGTTTTACCTTTATCTCTGGGGCCAACGTCCTGACTTTC.